A selection of T cell receptor beta chains follows, all from one sample in a study of T cell changes during pregnancy in multiple sclerosis. Using immunoSEQ multiplex PCR, the repertoire was profiled, and TCRdb retains in-frame clones only, with some absent. The table shows roughly 38,000 clones, with roughly nine tenths occurring only once. The sequencing here drew on peripheral blood, taken in the third trimester of pregnancy. Receptor source: a female donor in good health, enrolled as a control in a pregnancy study. The CDR3 runs from the conserved cysteine through the conserved F or W. D genes are given only for firm matches. Rows give clone size only sometimes, using once, few, many, or a class for an expanded clone.

TRBV10-3	TRBJ1-3	NA	NA	TGTGCCATCAGTGGAGTCCAGGCTGGAAACACCATATATTTT	CAISGVQAGNTIYF
TRBV5-1	TRBJ2-7	NA	NA	TGCGCCAGCAGCTTGGCCACGGGACAAAGTGACGAGCAGTACTTC	CASSLATGQSDEQYF
TRBV6-1	TRBJ2-7	once	TRBD2	TGTGCCAGCAGTGAAGCGGAAGCGGGAGGTGACGAGCAGTACTTC	CASSEAEAGGDEQYF
TRBV25-1	TRBJ1-1	NA	TRBD1	TGTGCCAGCAGGGAGACAGGGGCCCGTCCAATGAACACTGAAGCTTTCTTT	CASRETGARPMNTEAFF
TRBV15	TRBJ1-6	once	TRBD1	TGTGCCACCACCCCAGGGGGAAATAATTCACCCCTCCACTTT	CATTPGGNNSPLHF
TRBV6-6	TRBJ2-1	few	TRBD2	TGTGCCAGCAGTTACTCGACTAGCGGGAGGGGAGAGCAGTTCTTC	CASSYSTSGRGEQFF
TRBV11-2	TRBJ2-5	once	NA	TGTGCCAGCAGGAAAGAGGGGGGGGGCCAAGAGACCCAGTACTTC	CASRKEGGGQETQYF
TRBV6-5	TRBJ2-3	once	TRBD2	TGTGCCATCCGTAGCGGGAGGACGAGCACAGATACGCAGTATTTT	CAIRSGRTSTDTQYF
TRBV7-8	TRBJ2-7	NA	TRBD2	TGTGCCAGCAGCGCCGCGGGACTAGCGGGGAATGAGCAGTACTTC	CASSAAGLAGNEQYF
TRBV4-1	TRBJ2-7	NA	TRBD2	TGCGCCAGCAGCCAGGGCGGGAGGGATTACGAGCAGTACTTC	CASSQGGRDYEQYF
TRBV4-3	TRBJ1-1	few	NA	TGCGCCAGCAGCCCTCAGACAGTCATGAACACTGAAGCTTTCTTT	CASSPQTVMNTEAFF
TRBV7-6	TRBJ2-2	NA	TRBD1	TGTGCCAGCAGCCGACGGACAGGATCGAACACCGGGGAGCTGTTTTTT	CASSRRTGSNTGELFF
TRBV9	TRBJ2-7	NA	TRBD2	TGTGCCAGCAGCGTAGGCTCGGCGGGGGGCCCCTACGAGCAGTACTTC	CASSVGSAGGPYEQYF
TRBV10-3	TRBJ2-7	NA	NA	TGTGCCACCGGACAGACCAATTACGAGCAGTACTTC	CATGQTNYEQYF
TRBV11-2	TRBJ1-5	NA	TRBD1	TGTGCCAGCAGCGAGGGGGCAGGGCCCAATCAGCCCCAGCATTTT	CASSEGAGPNQPQHF
TRBV10-1	TRBJ2-5	NA	TRBD1	TGCGCCACCAGTCGGACAGGGGACGGAAAAGAGACCCAGTACTTC	CATSRTGDGKETQYF
TRBV7-2	TRBJ1-2	NA	TRBD1	TGTGCCAGCAGCTTAGCGCCGGCAGGGGGTCGGTATGGCTACACCTTC	CASSLAPAGGRYGYTF
TRBV13	TRBJ1-1	once	NA	TGTGCCAGCAGCACAGCAGGGACGGGGGAAACTGAAGCTTTCTTT	CASSTAGTGETEAFF
TRBV6-5	TRBJ2-3	NA	TRBD2	TGTGCCAGCAGTTGGCTAGCGGGAGGCACAGATACGCAGTATTTT	CASSWLAGGTDTQYF
TRBV2	TRBJ1-1	NA	NA	TGTGCCAGCAGAGAGGAAAGTTGGACTTTCTTT	CASREESWTFF
TRBV7-9	TRBJ2-5	NA	NA	TGTGCCAGCCTAGAGGAGACCCAGTACTTC	CASLEETQYF
TRBV5-6	TRBJ2-5	NA	NA	TGTGCCAGCAGCTTATTCTCTGGTCCCCTGGGGCAAGGGACCCAGTACTTC	CASSLFSGPLGQGTQYF
TRBV5-8	TRBJ2-3	once	TRBD2	TGTGCCAGCAGCTCCATGGGACTAGCGGGAGGAGCAGATACGCAGTATTTT	CASSSMGLAGGADTQYF
TRBV9	TRBJ2-6	NA	TRBD2	TGTGCCAGCAGCGACCCCGGGGGGGCTGTTTCTGGGGCCAACGTCCTGACTTTC	CASSDPGGAVSGANVLTF